Below, 27 T cell receptor beta chains from the same sample are listed, as sequenced in a study of CD8 T cells in ankylosing spondylitis. Whole-study results and caveats: Apparently characteristic of ankylosing spondylitis blood was a TCR beta motif (roughly 8 highly homologous variants).

TCRdb re-derived calls from the 5' RACE reads in MiXCR, one entry per CDR3 protein. The sample includes a few hundred thousand distinct CDR3 sequences, 10% to 15% of them seen just once. These receptors are not linked to any known antigen. Specimen: blood, either unsorted or a sorted T cell fraction (not recorded which). These TCRs come from a male donor with ankylosing spondylitis.

This clonotype was counted only a few times. The chain couples TRBV20-1 to TRBJ2-7; weak D call: TRBD1 (5 bases). Trimming took off 6 bases at V and 3 bases at J, with 18 bases between the two ends. Germline CDR1 DFQATT, CDR2 SNEGSKA (reference sequence). This CDR3 is built from 14 residues. CDR3 nucleotide sequence: TGCAGTGCGCGACAGACACCTTTCGGCTACGAGCAGTACTTC. Translation gives CSARQTPFGYEQYF.

This clonotype was counted many times. This chain joins TRBV12-3 or TRBV12-4 and TRBJ1-2; perhaps TRBD1 as D (5 bases). The CDR3 contains 12 residues. Trimming removed 9 bases at V and 4 bases at J, with 12 bases between. For the CDR3, the DNA is TGTGCCAGTAGCTGGGACTCCTATGGCTACACCTTC. Protein: CASSWDSYGYTF.

The chain carries TRBV7-8 and TRBJ2-5; 12 bases are a match to TRBD2. The germline V gene has CDR1 SGHVS and CDR2 FQNEAQ. This CDR3 region has 15 residues. V shed 5 bases and J 5 bases; nucleotides not matched to a gene: 6. This CDR3 is CASSILAGGGETQYF. Written as DNA, the CDR3 is TGTGCCAGCAGCATACTAGCGGGAGGTGGCGAGACCCAGTACTTC.

This sequence joins TRBV10-1 and TRBJ1-6; D call uncertain. The CDR3 has 14 amino acids. The V gene's germline CDR1 is WNHNN and CDR2 SYGVQD (reference sequence). V lost 5 bases and J 7 bases, leaving 12 bases between the germline ends. The CDR3 DNA follows: TGCGCCAGCAGTCCAACTCCGGGGAATTCACCCCTCCACTTT. The encoded protein is CASSPTPGNSPLHF.

This clonotype was detected a few times. The V and J genes are TRBV28 and TRBJ2-5; 11 bases line up with TRBD2. V lost 7 bases to trimming and J lost 5 bases; unmatched junction nucleotides: 9. Germline-derived CDR1 and CDR2 are MDHEN and SYDVKM. The CDR3 consists of 15 residues. CDR3 residues: CASTRTSGYGETQYF. The CDR3 DNA sequence: TGTGCCAGCACCCGGACTAGCGGGTATGGGGAGACCCAGTACTTC. Using reference TRBV28 and TRBJ2-5 for the parts outside the CDR3, the full variable domain is DVKVTQSSRYLVKRTGEKVFLECVQDMDHENMFWYRQDPGLGLRLIYFSYDVKMKEKGDIPEGYSVSREKKERFSLILESASTNQTSMYLCASTRTSGYGETQYFGPGTRLLVL.

This CDR3 reads CATSDLTGAGETQYF. In nucleotides, the CDR3 is TGTGCCACCAGTGATTTGACAGGGGCAGGCGAGACCCAGTACTTC. The chain employs TRBV24-1 and TRBJ2-5; 7 bases map to TRBD1. The CDR3 covers 15 residues. Germline CDR1 reads KGHDR; CDR2 reads SFDVKD. V lost 0 bases, J lost 5 bases, and 5 bases stayed unmatched.

This clonotype was seen more than once but under ten times. V is TRBV19 and J is TRBJ2-4; D unclear. V was clipped by 3 bases and J by 7 bases, with 4 bases between them. Germline lookup yields CDR1 LNHDA and CDR2 SQIVND (reference sequence). The CDR3 loop spans 11 amino acids. CDR3 bases: TGTGCCAGTAGTATGAGGAACATTCAGTACTTC. Protein product: CASSMRNIQYF.

This chain uses TRBV20-1 with TRBJ2-1; D is undetermined. Between the trimmed V and J ends, which lost 7 bases and 7 bases, there was a span of 11 bases. The germline CDR1 and CDR2 sequences are DFQATT and SNEGSKA (reference sequence). The CDR3 runs 11 residues. CDR3 amino acids: CSVRSENEQFF. Written as DNA, the CDR3 is TGCAGTGTGCGGTCTGAGAATGAGCAGTTCTTC.

There are a few counts of this clonotype. The V call is TRBV6-5, the J call TRBJ2-2, with D hard to call. V lost 10 bases and J lost 2, with 2 bases in between. This CDR3 is 10 amino acids long. From germline, CDR1 is MNHEY and CDR2 SVGAGI. The CDR3: CAKNTGELFF. DNA for the CDR3: TGTGCCAAAAACACCGGGGAGCTGTTTTTT.

The chain links TRBV12-3 or TRBV12-4 to TRBJ1-2; D not certain. Deletions cut 2 bases from V and 4 bases from J, with 11 bases between. This CDR3 region has 14 residues. Here the CDR3 DNA reads TGTGCCAGCAGTTTAAAAAGGGTTGGCTATGGCTACACCTTC. It specifies CASSLKRVGYGYTF.

A few counts support this clonotype. Here the CDR3 DNA reads TGCAGTGGGGGGCAGGCGGGCGGCACAGATACGCAGTATTTT. It codes for CSGGQAGGTDTQYF. The gene calls are TRBV20-1 and TRBJ2-3, with D perhaps TRBD1 (6 bases). Trimming shortened V by 7 bases and J by 1 base, and 15 bases separated the two germline ends. CDR1 is DFQATT and CDR2 is SNEGSKA in the germline V gene (reference sequence). The CDR3 has 14 amino acids.

This clonotype was recorded many times. The chain has TRBV5-1 and TRBJ2-3; 8 nucleotides match TRBD2. The V and J ends lost 2 bases and 0 bases, in that order; junction bases with no gene match: 2. Germline values: CDR1 SGHRS, CDR2 YFSETQ. CDR3 size: 15 residues. Here the CDR3 reads CASSLAGVSTDTQYF. The CDR3 nucleotides read TGCGCCAGCAGCTTAGCGGGAGTGAGCACAGATACGCAGTATTTT.

V gene TRBV11-2 combines with J gene TRBJ1-1, with TRBD1 as a possible D gene (6 bases). The V and J ends lost 1 base and 1 base respectively, with 10 bases between them. Germline V CDR1 and CDR2: SGHAT, FQNNGV. CDR3 length: 15 amino acids. The CDR3 bases are TGTGCCAGCAGCTTAGCAGGGGCTTCGAACACTGAAGCTTTCTTT. Amino acid sequence: CASSLAGASNTEAFF.

The V call is TRBV9, the J call TRBJ2-3; the D gene is possibly TRBD2 (5 bases). V lost 6 bases and J 2 bases, leaving 16 bases between the germline ends. Germline CDR1 SGDLS, CDR2 YYNGEE. The CDR3 has 15 residues. The CDR3 coding sequence is TGTGCCAGCAACTCAAGAGTAGCGCCCACAGATACGCAGTATTTT. Protein: CASNSRVAPTDTQYF.

This clonotype has ten or more counts. J is TRBJ2-7 and V is TRBV15, with no clear D. The length of the CDR3 is 14 residues. The ends were cut back, 0 bases at V and 7 bases at J, with 13 bases in the middle. In germline, CDR1 is LNHNV, CDR2 YYDKDF (reference sequence). CDR3 in amino acids: CATSRDGRGLEQYF. The CDR3 DNA reads TGTGCCACCAGCAGAGATGGGCGCGGCTTGGAGCAGTACTTC. Supplemented by reference TRBV15 and TRBJ2-7, the full variable domain reads DAMVIQNPRYQVTQFGKPVTLSCSQTLNHNVMYWYQQKSSQAPKLLFHYYDKDFNNEADTPDNFQSRRPNTSFCFLDIRSPGLGDTAMYLCATSRDGRGLEQYFGPGTRLTVT.

The rearrangement links TRBV5-5 to TRBJ2-7; 10 nucleotides agree with TRBD2. Germline V gene data show CDR1 as SGHKS and CDR2 as YYEKEE (reference sequence). V was pared by 2 bases and J by 1 base, with 3 bases of the junction left unmatched. CDR3 length: 15 residues. CDR3 amino acids: CASSLPSGGSYEQYF. DNA for the CDR3: TGTGCCAGCAGCTTACCTAGCGGGGGTTCCTACGAGCAGTACTTC. The complete variable domain, with remaining parts taken from reference TRBV5-5 and TRBJ2-7, reads DAGVTQSPTHLIKTRGQQVTLRCSPISGHKSVSWYQQVLGQGPQFIFQYYEKEERGRGNFPDRFSARQFPNYSSELNVNALLLGDSALYLCASSLPSGGSYEQYFGPGTRLTVT.

This clonotype was seen at least ten times. The chain couples TRBV20-1 to TRBJ1-1, with D unresolved. Germline lookup yields CDR1 DFQATT and CDR2 SNEGSKA (reference sequence). CDR3 length: 14 residues. V lost 0 bases, J lost 3 bases, and 11 bases lay in between. The CDR3 sequence is CSARDGRLDTEAFF. For the CDR3, the DNA is TGCAGTGCTAGAGATGGGCGGTTGGACACTGAAGCTTTCTTT.

The chain recombines TRBV7-2 with TRBJ2-7; weak D call: TRBD1 (5 bases). Trimming pared 7 bases from V and 0 bases from J, leaving 13 bases between. Looked up from germline, CDR1 is SGHTA and CDR2 is FQGNSA. The CDR3 runs to 14 residues. DNA of the CDR3: TGTGCCAGCACCATATCCAGGGACTCCTACGAGCAGTACTTC. Translated, it gives CASTISRDSYEQYF.

This rearrangement joins TRBV18 to TRBJ2-3; 15 bases are a match to TRBD2. The J segment lost 3 bases and the V segment lost 4 bases, leaving 2 bases of the junction unmatched. The CDR3 consists of 16 residues. Germline CDR1 and CDR2: KGHSH and LQKENI. The CDR3 protein is CASSRTSGRETDTQYF. In DNA form, the CDR3 reads TGTGCCAGCTCACGGACTAGCGGGAGGGAGACAGATACGCAGTATTTT.

Only a few counts were recorded for this clonotype. The chain couples TRBV24-1 to TRBJ2-5; 7 nucleotides line up with TRBD1. The CDR3 covers 17 residues. Germline V gene sequence: CDR1 KGHDR, CDR2 SFDVKD. The ends lost 3 bases at V and 3 bases at J; junction bases unmatched: 12. CDR3 nucleotide sequence: TGTGCCACCAGTGATCTCAACCTACAGGGGTCGGAAGAGACCCAGTACTTC. Amino acids: CATSDLNLQGSEETQYF.

This clonotype was counted a few times. The chain joins TRBV20-1 to TRBJ2-3; D perhaps matches TRBD2 (7 bases). V was cut by 3 bases and J by 4 bases, with 17 bases left in between. This CDR3 contains 15 residues. Germline V gene lookup returns CDR1 DFQATT and CDR2 SNEGSKA (reference sequence). CDR3 coding DNA: TGCAGTGCTAGCGGGGGGCCGGCGGCGGCAGATACGCAGTATTTT. Its translation: CSASGGPAAADTQYF.

This clonotype was observed many times. J is TRBJ2-3 and V is TRBV29-1; 9 positions match TRBD1. The length of the CDR3 is 14 residues. V was pared by 0 bases and J by 3 bases, with 1 base of the junction left unmatched. CDR1 and CDR2 (germline): SQVTM, ANQGSEA. CDR3 sequence (DNA): TGCAGCGTTGAAGAGGGACAGGGTACAGATACGCAGTATTTT. Its translation is CSVEEGQGTDTQYF.

This clonotype has ten or more counts. The V call is TRBV7-2, the J call TRBJ2-2; TRBD2 matches 7 bases. V shed 5 bases, J shed 4 bases, and the junction held 4 bases outside the gene matches. Germline CDR1 SGHTA, CDR2 FQGNSA. The CDR3 spans 14 residues. CDR3 amino acids: CASSRLAVTGELFF. The CDR3 bases are TGTGCCAGCAGCCGACTAGCAGTCACCGGGGAGCTGTTTTTT.

In its sample, this clonotype was seen many times. The V call is TRBV5-1, the J call TRBJ2-3; D is perhaps TRBD2 (5 bases). V was pared by 7 bases and J by 3 bases, with 12 bases between. This CDR3 is 13 amino acids long. The germline V gene has CDR1 SGHRS and CDR2 YFSETQ. In DNA form, the CDR3 reads TGCGCCAGCTGGAGCGGTGTTACAGATACGCAGTATTTT. Protein product: CASWSGVTDTQYF.

Ten or more counts support this clonotype. The rearrangement links TRBV29-1 to TRBJ2-1, with D possibly called TRBD1 or TRBD2 (5 bases each). Trimming stripped 7 bases from V and 6 bases from J, with 19 bases between. Germline values: CDR1 SQVTM, CDR2 ANQGSEA. This CDR3 comprises 14 residues. The CDR3 bases are TGCAGCGGGAGCCGGGACCCCAAAGTCAATGAGCAGTTCTTC. Translated: CSGSRDPKVNEQFF.

In DNA, the CDR3 is TGCAGTGCTAGAGGGGGACGGGATTGGCCCCAGCATTTT. Translated: CSARGGRDWPQHF. The chain employs TRBV20-1 and TRBJ1-5, with D possibly matching TRBD1 (5 bases). The V end was cut by 1 base, the J end by 9 bases, with 13 bases between. The length of the CDR3 is 13 residues. Germline CDR1 and CDR2: DFQATT and SNEGSKA (reference sequence).

This clonotype appeared many times. V is TRBV2 and J is TRBJ1-2; D possibly corresponds to TRBD1 (5 bases). This CDR3 has 14 amino acids. The germline V gene has CDR1 SNHLY and CDR2 FYNNEI. The germline V and J ends were trimmed by 6 bases and 3 bases, with 14 bases remaining between them. Written as DNA, the CDR3 is TGTGCCAGCAGCGCGATGGGACCGGACTATGGCTACACCTTC. It encodes CASSAMGPDYGYTF.